In its sample, the clone carrying this T cell receptor beta chain was seen once. The J segment lost 4 bases and the V segment lost 6 bases, leaving 16 bases of the junction unmatched. Germline V gives CDR1 SGHRS, CDR2 YFSETQ. The CDR3 is made up of 17 amino acids. This sample stems from a study of neoadjuvant anti-PD-1 for oral cavity cancer. Blood libraries mostly used approximately 450 ng genomic DNA, six replicates each. Repertoires were generated with immunoSEQ multiplex PCR, while TCRdb's copy carries only in-frame clones and drops some. The sample records about 14,000 clones, about 70% being singletons. Time point specified: after neoadjuvant nivolumab, at surgical resection.

The clonotype was recovered from a person between 40 and 85 years old with oral cavity squamous cell carcinoma. This specimen was PBMCs, taken after nivolumab (anti-PD-1) treatment. The chain carries TRBV5-1 and TRBJ2-5; 9 bases agree with TRBD2. CDR3 nucleotides: TGCGCCAGCACCCTCGGGGCGGGAGGGGATGGTGGAGAGACCCAGTACTTC. It encodes CASTLGAGGDGGETQYF.